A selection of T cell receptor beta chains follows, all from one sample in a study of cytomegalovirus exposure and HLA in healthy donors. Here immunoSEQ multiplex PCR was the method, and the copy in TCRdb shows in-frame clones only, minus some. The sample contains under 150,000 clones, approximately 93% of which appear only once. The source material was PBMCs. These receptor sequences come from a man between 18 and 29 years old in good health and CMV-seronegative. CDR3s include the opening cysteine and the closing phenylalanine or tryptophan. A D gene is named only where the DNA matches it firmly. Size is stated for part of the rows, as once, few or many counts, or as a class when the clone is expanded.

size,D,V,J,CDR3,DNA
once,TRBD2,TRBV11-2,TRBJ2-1,CASSLAGGAGEQFF,TGTGCCAGCAGCTTAGCGGGGGGAGCGGGTGAGCAGTTCTTC
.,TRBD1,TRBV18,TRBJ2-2,CASSLRPGQGTGELFF,TGTGCCAGCTCACTAAGACCGGGACAGGGGACCGGGGAGCTGTTTTTT
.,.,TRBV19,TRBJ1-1,CASSMEGGNTEAFF,TGTGCCAGTAGTATGGAAGGGGGGAACACTGAAGCTTTCTTT
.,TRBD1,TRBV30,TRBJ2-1,CAWTGQGVNEQFF,TGTGCCTGGACGGGACAGGGGGTCAATGAGCAGTTCTTC
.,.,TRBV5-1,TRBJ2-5,CASRLGAPEETQYF,TGCGCCAGCAGGCTTGGGGCCCCCGAGGAGACCCAGTACTTC
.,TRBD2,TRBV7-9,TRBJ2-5,CASSSRSGGVQSTQYF,TGTGCCAGCAGCTCCCGATCCGGGGGGGTTCAGTCGACCCAGTACTTC
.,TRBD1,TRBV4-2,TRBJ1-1,CASSQGERGQGAGKTEAFF,TGTGCCAGCAGCCAAGGGGAAAGGGGACAGGGGGCAGGAAAGACTGAAGCTTTCTTT
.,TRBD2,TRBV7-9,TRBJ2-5,CASIPDALGLMETQYF,TGTGCCAGCATCCCCGATGCCCTGGGACTAATGGAGACCCAGTACTTC
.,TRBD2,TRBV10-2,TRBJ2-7,CASTSGGGDEQYF,TGCGCCAGCACTAGCGGGGGGGGTGACGAGCAGTACTTC
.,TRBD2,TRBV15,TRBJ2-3,CATRVGLASTDTQYF,TGTGCCACCAGAGTGGGACTAGCGAGCACAGATACGCAGTATTTT
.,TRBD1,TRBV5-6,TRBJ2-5,CASSLDPTGTQETQYF,TGTGCCAGCAGCTTGGACCCGACAGGGACCCAAGAGACCCAGTACTTC
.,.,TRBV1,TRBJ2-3,CTSSQVGGGTDTQYF,.
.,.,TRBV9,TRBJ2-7,CASSVGGGAEQYF,TGTGCCAGCAGCGTAGGGGGCGGGGCCGAGCAGTACTTC
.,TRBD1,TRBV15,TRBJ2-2,CATSRVVTGGNRNTGELFF,TGTGCCACCAGCAGAGTGGTTACAGGGGGAAATAGGAACACCGGGGAGCTGTTTTTT
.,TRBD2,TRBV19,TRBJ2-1,CASMASGSHTNEQFF,TGTGCCAGTATGGCTAGCGGGAGCCACACCAATGAGCAGTTCTTC
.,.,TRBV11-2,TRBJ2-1,CASSSALWSSYNEQFF,TGTGCCAGCAGCTCCGCCCTGTGGAGCTCCTACAATGAGCAGTTCTTC
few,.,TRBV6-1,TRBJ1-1,CASSGDGEGMNTEAFF,TGTGCCAGCAGTGGGGACGGGGAGGGAATGAACACTGAAGCTTTCTTT
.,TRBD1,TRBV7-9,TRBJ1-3,CASSFTGVSGNTIYF,TGTGCCAGCAGCTTCACAGGGGTCTCTGGAAACACCATATATTTT
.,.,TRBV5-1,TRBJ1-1,CASSLAEGGPMNTEAFF,TGCGCCAGCAGCTTGGCAGAAGGCGGGCCTATGAACACTGAAGCTTTCTTT
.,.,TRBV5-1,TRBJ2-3,CASSPKRSSTDTQYF,TGCGCCAGCAGCCCTAAGAGATCTAGCACAGATACGCAGTATTTT
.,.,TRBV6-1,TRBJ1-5,CASRWTENQPQHF,TGTGCCAGCAGATGGACAGAGAATCAGCCCCAGCATTTT
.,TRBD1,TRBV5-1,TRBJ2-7,CASSRQGPPYEQYF,TGCGCCAGCTCGCGACAGGGGCCTCCCTACGAGCAGTACTTC